This TCR beta chain was recorded in a study of low-dose radiotherapy and immunotherapy resistance in tumors. Study summary: The fractionation for Cohort 1 was 0.5 Gy per fraction every 2 weeks, totaling 6.5 Gy. Ipilimumab 1 mg/kg every six weeks, together with nivolumab 240 mg every two weeks, was given intravenously to patients. Cyclophosphamide was given intravenously at 200 mg/m2 every two weeks, and each dose came one day before radiation and immunotherapy.

This clonotype was seen a handful of times. The limits of the CDR3 on the DNA are not certain, so only TCRdb's listed CDR3 is given. The time point denotes: before trial treatment. As a condition of eligibility, patients had advanced solid tumors lacking tumor-infiltrating lymphocytes. First-strand cDNA used TRAV- and TRBV-specific primers, covering alpha and beta chains. Over about 18 PCR cycles, TCRs were amplified from a constant-region primer and V-primer adapter. Via MiXCR, TCRdb re-called the reads, giving one row per CDR3 protein. The profile covers about 82,000 distinct CDR3 sequences, with approximately 17% appearing a single time and about 5.9% taken by the ten largest. This clonotype was sampled from a male donor with prostate cancer. The source was PBMCs, collected before treatment.

The CDR3 loop reads CASSPPRGNTGELFFF. This chain uses TRBV18 with TRBJ2-2; the table's TRBD1 call for D was not verified on the DNA. The CDR3 spans 16 residues, counting both ends. The germline gives CDR1 KGHSH, CDR2 LQKENI.